This entry lists 19 T cell receptor beta chains sequenced from one sample in a study of T cell responses to AZD1222 COVID-19 vaccine. Data came from immunoSEQ multiplex PCR; TCRdb stores just in-frame clones and leaves some out. Of roughly 90,000 clones listed, roughly 90% are singletons. Sequenced here: peripheral blood, sampled 28 days after the second AZD1222 dose. The receptors stem from an adult who received the AZD1222 COVID-19 vaccine.

The V and J genes are TRBV6-5 and TRBJ1-1; no reliable D call. Germline CDR1 MNHEY, CDR2 SVGAGI. The CDR3 has 14 amino acids. Trimming stripped 10 bases from V and 0 bases from J, with 15 bases between. CDR3 DNA sequence: TGTGCCACCCAGGTGCAGGTCGTGAACACTGAAGCTTTCTTT. It yields the protein CATQVQVVNTEAFF.

This clone was detected only once. The V call is TRBV9, the J call TRBJ1-2, with 8 bases that match TRBD1. Germline assignment: CDR1 SGDLS and CDR2 YYNGEE. The CDR3 length is 17 residues. The ends lost 0 bases at V and 2 bases at J; junction bases unmatched: 9. Here the CDR3 DNA reads TGTGCCAGCAGCGTAGATACAGGGGGTAAAACAAACTATGGCTACACCTTC. Translating it yields CASSVDTGGKTNYGYTF.

This chain links TRBV6-5 with TRBJ2-2, with D unresolved. Germline lookup yields CDR1 MNHEY and CDR2 SVGAGI. Trimming pared 3 bases from V and 1 base from J, leaving 9 bases between. The CDR3 totals 15 residues. CDR3 loop: CASSYYLGNTGELFF. The DNA for the CDR3 is TGTGCCAGCAGTTATTATCTCGGGAACACCGGGGAGCTGTTTTTT.

This clone has just a few counts. V gene TRBV5-1 combines with J gene TRBJ1-6, with 7 bases fitting TRBD1. The V gene's germline CDR1 is SGHRS and CDR2 YFSETQ. Trimming removed 4 bases from V and 8 bases from J; junction bases left unmatched: 15. This CDR3 is 17 amino acids long. The CDR3 region is CASSRTTGAVVDSPLHF. For the CDR3, the DNA is TGCGCCAGCAGCCGAACCACAGGGGCCGTTGTGGATTCACCCCTCCACTTT.

The V and J genes are TRBV28 and TRBJ1-1; tentative D call: TRBD1 (6 bases). The V and J ends lost 6 bases and 1 base respectively, with 12 bases between them. Germline-derived CDR1 and CDR2 are MDHEN and SYDVKM. CDR3 size: 14 residues. CDR3 DNA: TGTGCCAGCAGGTCCATACAGGGGAACACTGAAGCTTTCTTT. It yields the protein CASRSIQGNTEAFF.

The chain is built from TRBV6-2 or TRBV6-3 and TRBJ2-2; no firm D call. The CDR3 contains 17 residues. Germline assignment: CDR1 MNHEY and CDR2 SVGEGT. The ends were cut back, 0 bases at V and 0 bases at J, with 11 bases in the middle. CDR3: CASSYSKGSTNTGELFF. CDR3 DNA sequence: TGTGCCAGCAGTTACTCGAAAGGATCTACGAACACCGGGGAGCTGTTTTTT.

CDR3: CASSQAPGLVVIFVETQYF. The CDR3 DNA is TGTGCCAGCAGCCAAGCCCCCGGACTAGTTGTAATTTTTGTGGAGACCCAGTACTTC. This rearrangement joins TRBV14 to TRBJ2-5; 7 nucleotides align to TRBD2. CDR1 SGHDN and CDR2 FVKESK come from the germline V gene. This CDR3 contains 19 residues. After removal of 1 base from V and 5 bases from J, the junction contained 19 bases not matched to a gene.

This chain uses TRBV2 with TRBJ1-1, with TRBD1 as a possible D gene (5 bases). CDR3 length: 15 amino acids. Germline-derived CDR1 and CDR2 are SNHLY and FYNNEI. The germline V and J ends were trimmed by 5 bases and 6 bases, with 19 bases remaining between them. CDR3 coding DNA: TGTGCCAGCAGTCTGGTGGGGGTAGAGGGATCTGAAGCTTTCTTT. Translating gives CASSLVGVEGSEAFF.

This clone was seen more than once but under ten times. The chain carries TRBV25-1 and TRBJ1-1, with 8 nucleotides matching TRBD1. The V segment lost 4 bases and the J segment 3 bases; nucleotides outside the gene matches: 7. The CDR3 runs to 15 residues. The V gene's germline CDR1 is MGHDK and CDR2 SYGVNS. The CDR3 DNA sequence: TGTGCCAGCAGTGGGGTAAAACAGGGGGACACTGAAGCTTTCTTT. Translating it yields CASSGVKQGDTEAFF.

Here the CDR3 reads CASRRTSGGNEQFF. The CDR3 nucleotides are TGTGCCAGCAGACGGACTAGCGGCGGGAATGAGCAGTTCTTC. This chain connects TRBV6-5 to TRBJ2-1; 10 bases map to TRBD2. Germline-derived CDR1 and CDR2 are MNHEY and SVGAGI. The CDR3 is 14 residues long. Trimming at V came to 6 bases and at J to 7 bases, leaving 6 bases not matched to a gene.

The chain joins TRBV6-5 to TRBJ1-3; D is undetermined. The CDR3 is made up of 15 amino acids. V lost 2 bases and J 1 base, leaving 9 bases between the germline ends. Germline loops: CDR1 MNHEY, CDR2 SVGAGI. The CDR3 is CASSYRRTSGNTIYF. CDR3 sequence (DNA): TGTGCCAGCAGTTACCGCCGGACTTCTGGAAACACCATATATTTT.

The chain is built from TRBV6-5 and TRBJ1-1; D is uncertain. Trimming removed 7 bases at V and 1 base at J, with 10 bases between. The CDR3 contains 13 residues. The V gene's germline CDR1 is MNHEY and CDR2 SVGAGI. DNA of the CDR3: TGTGCCAGCAAGCCGGAGGAGAACACTGAAGCTTTCTTT. This codes for CASKPEENTEAFF.

The sample holds a few counts of this clone. The J gene is TRBJ2-2, the V gene TRBV24-1, with D possibly being TRBD2 (5 bases). Germline V lookup: CDR1 KGHDR, CDR2 SFDVKD. The CDR3 consists of 14 residues. Trimming cost V 3 bases and J 5 bases, with 9 bases left between them. The CDR3 nucleotides read TGTGCCACCAGTGATCCGGGGTTTACCGGGGAGCTGTTTTTT. This gives the protein CATSDPGFTGELFF.

CDR3 DNA: TGTGCCAGCTCACCAACGGGGGGGGTCCCTGATACGCAGTATTTT. It translates to CASSPTGGVPDTQYF. The chain couples TRBV18 to TRBJ2-3; TRBD2 matches at 8 bases. Trimming took 2 bases from V and 6 from J; bases not matched to a gene: 7. Germline CDR1 reads KGHSH; CDR2 reads LQKENI. This CDR3 has 15 amino acids.

This clone was seen once. The chain carries TRBV7-6 and TRBJ2-3, with 7 bases fitting TRBD2. V was clipped by 1 base and J by 1 base; unmatched bases: 5. Looked up from germline, CDR1 is SGHVS and CDR2 is FNYEAQ. This CDR3 has 16 amino acids. The CDR3: CASSLVGGVRTDTQYF. The CDR3 region has the DNA TGTGCCAGCAGCTTAGTGGGGGGGGTGCGCACAGATACGCAGTATTTT.

This chain joins TRBV28 and TRBJ1-5; D gene uncertain. With 1 base removed from V and 6 bases from J, the gap between germline ends came to 10 bases. CDR3 size: 14 residues. Germline loops: CDR1 MDHEN, CDR2 SYDVKM. DNA for the CDR3: TGTGCCAGCAGTTTATTGGAGGTAACTCAGCCCCAGCATTTT. This gives the protein CASSLLEVTQPQHF. The full variable domain, in which reference TRBV28 and TRBJ1-5 provide the parts outside the CDR3, is DVKVTQSSRYLVKRTGEKVFLECVQDMDHENMFWYRQDPGLGLRLIYFSYDVKMKEKGDIPEGYSVSREKKERFSLILESASTNQTSMYLCASSLLEVTQPQHFGDGTRLSIL.

The rearrangement links TRBV18 to TRBJ2-4; TRBD1 matches at 10 bases. With V trimmed by 3 bases and J by 3 bases, 5 bases remained unmatched. The CDR3 loop spans 16 amino acids. The germline V gene encodes CDR1 KGHSH and CDR2 LQKENI. The CDR3 region is CASSPDRDRGKNIQYF. The CDR3 DNA reads as TGTGCCAGCTCACCCGACCGGGACAGGGGCAAAAACATTCAGTACTTC.

This clone has more than one count but fewer than ten. J is TRBJ2-3 and V is TRBV4-2; no definite D call. The V and J ends lost 2 bases and 2 bases respectively, with 11 bases between them. The germline V gene encodes CDR1 LGHNA and CDR2 YNFKEQ. This CDR3 has 15 amino acids. As DNA, the CDR3 is TGTGCCAGCAGCCAACTATCAGCTTACACAGATACGCAGTATTTT. Residues: CASSQLSAYTDTQYF.

This chain joins TRBV4-2 and TRBJ2-7, with 11 bases aligning to TRBD2. CDR1 and CDR2 (germline): LGHNA, YNFKEQ. Trimming took 2 bases from V and 3 from J; bases not matched to a gene: 12. The CDR3 spans 18 residues. The CDR3 region has the DNA TGTGCCAGCAGCCAACCTATTTTCACTAGCGGGGGCTTCTACGAGCAGTACGTC. It encodes CASSQPIFTSGGFYEQYV.